This T cell receptor beta chain comes out of a study of blood T cell repertoires in COVID-19 (dated by TCRdb to 2019 to 2021). About the full investigation: Collaborator samples came from the United States, Italy and Spain and covered acute and convalescent phases of COVID-19. The prospective study material was composed of cDNA or gDNA derived from T cells, B-cell-depleted T cells, or PBMCs. Subjects who had been exposed to COVID-19, were actively infected with it, or had recovered from it provided the deeply sampled blood TCRbeta repertoires that made up the dataset. A freely available public database, intended as a resource for researchers studying the immune response to SARS-CoV-2, is where the repertoires were released. Samples were obtained from the ongoing ImmuneRACE study (first 160 participants) and from over 1,000 subjects provided by 6 global collaborators. Nearly every sample came with metadata listing a de-identified subject ID, COVID-19 status, age in years and sex. Where HLA class I and class II types were available, the types were taken from metadata supplied by the sample provider, not from assay-based typing.

What the research found in general, with its limitations: The amount of clinical and demographic metadata varied by source and participant and was provided uncurated.

On this clone: Its specific antigen is unknown. The record has no base qualities; no much larger clone is one base away.

Each collaborating institution followed its own protocols to collect whole blood in K2EDTA tubes. For TCRbeta analysis, collaborators shipped samples as frozen whole blood, isolated PBMCs, or DNA extracted from either of those sample types. TCRbeta CDR3 regions were amplified from genomic DNA using the immunoSEQ Assay, a bias-controlled multiplex PCR. The study's processing was this. Nucleated cell counts per sample were estimated from amplification of reference gene primers within the assay. Sequence reads were collapsed and filtered to measure the absolute abundance of every unique TCRbeta CDR3 rearrangement. Productive Simpson clonality was computed per sample as the square root of Simpson's diversity index over productive rearrangements. The table was pulled from immuneACCESS by TCRdb, which kept in-frame rearrangements only. Such tables lose some clones; where checked, under half of the loss comes from unresolved V genes, and the rest has no known cause. The D gene and trimming were derived from the DNA, and the V and J assignments and clone size from that table. The sample has 200,000 or so clones on record, approximately 86% of them singletons. The ten largest clonotypes hold roughly 2.2% of the sample.

The germline V gene gives CDR1 as MGHRA and CDR2 as YSYEKL. The CDR3 has 15 amino acids, counting the end cysteine and phenylalanine. Only CDR3 DNA remains: 45 bases, in frame from the first base. Clipping removes 0 bases from V and 6 bases from J, with 1 as the unmatched junction base count. The chain is encoded by TRBV4-1 joined to TRBJ1-6, with 8 junctional bases fitting TRBD1. Material: peripheral blood. The clonotype originates from a man between 65 and 85 years old with active or convalescent COVID-19. The nucleotide sequence reads TGCGCCAGCAGCCAAGAGGGACAGGTTAATTCACCCCTCCACTTT. This encodes CASSQEGQVNSPLHF.